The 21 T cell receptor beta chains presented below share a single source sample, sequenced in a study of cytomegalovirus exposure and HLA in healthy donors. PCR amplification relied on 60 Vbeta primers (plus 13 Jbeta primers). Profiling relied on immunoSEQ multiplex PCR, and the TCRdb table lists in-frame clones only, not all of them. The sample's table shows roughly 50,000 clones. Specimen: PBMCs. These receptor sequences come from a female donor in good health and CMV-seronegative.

The CDR3 DNA reads as TGTGCCTGGAGCCCAGACAGGGGCCTAACAGATACGCAGTATTTT. This gives the protein CAWSPDRGLTDTQYF. The chain carries TRBV30 and TRBJ2-3; 8 bases align to TRBD1. V was clipped by 3 bases and J by 3 bases; unmatched bases: 8. The CDR3 is 15 amino acids. CDR1 and CDR2 (germline): GTSNPN, SVGIG (reference sequence). The whole variable domain, remainder taken from reference TRBV30 and TRBJ2-3, is SQTIHQWPATLVQPVGSPLSLECTVEGTSNPNLYWYRQAAGRGLQLLFYSVGIGQISSEVPQNLSASRPQDRQFILSSKKLLLSDSGFYLCAWSPDRGLTDTQYFGPGTRLTVL.

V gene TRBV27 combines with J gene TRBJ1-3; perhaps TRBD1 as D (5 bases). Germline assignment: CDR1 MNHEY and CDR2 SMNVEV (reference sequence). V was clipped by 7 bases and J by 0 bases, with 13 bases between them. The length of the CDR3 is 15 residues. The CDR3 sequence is CASKEGMSSGNTIYF. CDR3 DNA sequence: TGTGCCAGCAAGGAGGGGATGAGCTCTGGAAACACCATATATTTT.

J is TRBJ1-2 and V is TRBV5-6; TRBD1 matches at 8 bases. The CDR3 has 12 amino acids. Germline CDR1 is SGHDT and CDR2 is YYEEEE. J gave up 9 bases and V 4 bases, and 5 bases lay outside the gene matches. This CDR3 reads CASSVGQGSYTF. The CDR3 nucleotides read TGTGCCAGCAGCGTTGGACAGGGTAGCTACACCTTC.

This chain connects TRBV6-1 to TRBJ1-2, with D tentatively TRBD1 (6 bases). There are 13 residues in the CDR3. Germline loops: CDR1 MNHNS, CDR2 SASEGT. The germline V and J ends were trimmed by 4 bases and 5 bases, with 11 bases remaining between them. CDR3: CASSVDSEYGYTF. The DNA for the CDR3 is TGTGCCAGCAGTGTGGACAGCGAATATGGCTACACCTTC.

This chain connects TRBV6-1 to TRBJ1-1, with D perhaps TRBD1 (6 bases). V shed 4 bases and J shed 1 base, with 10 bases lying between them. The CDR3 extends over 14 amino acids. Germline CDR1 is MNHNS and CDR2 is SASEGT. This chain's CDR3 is CASSVSQGNTEAFF. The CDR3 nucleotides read TGTGCCAGCAGTGTTTCACAGGGGAACACTGAAGCTTTCTTT.

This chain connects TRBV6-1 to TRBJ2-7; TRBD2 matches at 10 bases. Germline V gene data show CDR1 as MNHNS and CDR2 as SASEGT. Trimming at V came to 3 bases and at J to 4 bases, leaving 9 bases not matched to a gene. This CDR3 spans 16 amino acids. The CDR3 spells CASSEGLAGGRYEQYF. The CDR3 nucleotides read TGTGCCAGCAGTGAGGGTTTAGCGGGGGGACGTTACGAGCAGTACTTC.

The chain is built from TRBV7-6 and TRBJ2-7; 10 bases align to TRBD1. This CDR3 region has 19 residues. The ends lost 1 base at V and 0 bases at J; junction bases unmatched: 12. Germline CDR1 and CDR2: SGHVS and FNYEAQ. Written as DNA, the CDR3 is TGTGCCAGCAGCTTAGGGGGGTGGGACAGGGGTCTGACCTCCTACGAGCAGTACTTC. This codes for CASSLGGWDRGLTSYEQYF.

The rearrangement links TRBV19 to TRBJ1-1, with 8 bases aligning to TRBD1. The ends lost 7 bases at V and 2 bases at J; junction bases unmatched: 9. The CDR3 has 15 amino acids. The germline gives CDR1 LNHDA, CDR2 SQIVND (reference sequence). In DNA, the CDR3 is TGTGCCAGTATATCGACAGGGGAAGCCAACACTGAAGCTTTCTTT. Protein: CASISTGEANTEAFF.

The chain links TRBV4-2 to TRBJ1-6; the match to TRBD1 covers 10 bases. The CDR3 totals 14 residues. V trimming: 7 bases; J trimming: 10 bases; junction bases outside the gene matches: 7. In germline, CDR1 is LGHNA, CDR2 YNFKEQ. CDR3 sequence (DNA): TGTGCCAGCACTCACGGACAGGGGGGCTCACCCCTCCACTTT. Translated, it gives CASTHGQGGSPLHF.

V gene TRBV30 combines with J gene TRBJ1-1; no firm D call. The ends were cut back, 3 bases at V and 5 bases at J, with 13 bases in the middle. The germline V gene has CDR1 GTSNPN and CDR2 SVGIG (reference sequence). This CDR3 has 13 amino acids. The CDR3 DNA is TGTGCCTGGAGCCCGTCCCGACAAACTGAAGCTTTCTTT. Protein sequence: CAWSPSRQTEAFF.

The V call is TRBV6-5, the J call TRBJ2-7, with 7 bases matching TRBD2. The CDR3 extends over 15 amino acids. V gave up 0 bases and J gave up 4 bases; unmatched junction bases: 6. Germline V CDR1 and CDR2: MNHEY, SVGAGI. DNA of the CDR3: TGTGCCAGCAGTTACTCTCGCGGGAGTAAGTACGAGCAGTACTTC. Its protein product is CASSYSRGSKYEQYF.

The CDR3 nucleotides are TGTGCCAGCAGTGAAGCGACAGTGACTAACTATGGCTACACCTTC. Translating it yields CASSEATVTNYGYTF. The rearrangement links TRBV6-1 to TRBJ1-2, with TRBD1 as a possible D gene (5 bases). This CDR3 has 15 amino acids. V lost 0 bases to trimming and J lost 0 bases, with 8 bases between them. The germline gives CDR1 MNHNS, CDR2 SASEGT.

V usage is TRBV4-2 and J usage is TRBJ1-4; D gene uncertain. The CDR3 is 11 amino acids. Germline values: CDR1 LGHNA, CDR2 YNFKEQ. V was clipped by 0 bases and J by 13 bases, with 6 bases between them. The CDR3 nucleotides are TGTGCCAGCAGCCAAGAACAGATACTGTTTTTT. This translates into CASSQEQILFF.

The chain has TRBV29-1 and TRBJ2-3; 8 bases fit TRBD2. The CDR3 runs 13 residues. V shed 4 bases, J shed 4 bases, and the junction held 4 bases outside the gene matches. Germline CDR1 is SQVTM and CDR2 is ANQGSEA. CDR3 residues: CSVGSGSSDTQYF. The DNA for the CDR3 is TGCAGCGTTGGAAGCGGGAGTTCAGATACGCAGTATTTT.

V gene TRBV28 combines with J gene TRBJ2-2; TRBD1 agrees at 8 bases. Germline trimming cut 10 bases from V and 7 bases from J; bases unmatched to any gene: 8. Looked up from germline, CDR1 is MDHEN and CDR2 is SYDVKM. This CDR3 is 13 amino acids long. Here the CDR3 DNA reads TGTGCCACCAGACAGGGGCCGGGCGGGGAGCTGTTTTTT. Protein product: CATRQGPGGELFF.

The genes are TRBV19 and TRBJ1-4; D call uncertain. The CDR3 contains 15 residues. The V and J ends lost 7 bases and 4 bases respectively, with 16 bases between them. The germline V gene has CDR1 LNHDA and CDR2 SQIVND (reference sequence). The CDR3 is CASTRGNGDNEKLFF. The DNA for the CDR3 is TGTGCCAGTACAAGAGGGAATGGCGATAATGAAAAACTGTTTTTT.

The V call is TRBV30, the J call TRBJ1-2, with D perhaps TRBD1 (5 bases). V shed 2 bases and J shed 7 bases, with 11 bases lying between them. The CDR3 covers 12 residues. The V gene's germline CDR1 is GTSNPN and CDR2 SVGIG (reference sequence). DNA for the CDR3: TGTGCCTGGAGTCGGGGGAATGGTGGCTACACCTTC. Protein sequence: CAWSRGNGGYTF.

DNA of the CDR3: TGTGCCAGCAGTGAACAGGGTAAATGGAACTACGAGCAGTACTTC. This sequence encodes CASSEQGKWNYEQYF. V is TRBV25-1 and J is TRBJ2-7; D possibly corresponds to TRBD1 (5 bases). The germline V gene has CDR1 MGHDK and CDR2 SYGVNS. Between the trimmed V and J ends, which lost 2 bases and 3 bases, there was a span of 14 bases. The CDR3 is 15 residues long.

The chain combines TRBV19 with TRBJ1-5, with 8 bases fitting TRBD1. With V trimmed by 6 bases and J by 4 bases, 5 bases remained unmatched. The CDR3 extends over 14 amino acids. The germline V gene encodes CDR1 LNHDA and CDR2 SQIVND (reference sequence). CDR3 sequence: CASRWDRNNQPQHF. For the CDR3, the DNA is TGTGCCAGTAGATGGGACAGGAATAATCAGCCCCAGCATTTT.

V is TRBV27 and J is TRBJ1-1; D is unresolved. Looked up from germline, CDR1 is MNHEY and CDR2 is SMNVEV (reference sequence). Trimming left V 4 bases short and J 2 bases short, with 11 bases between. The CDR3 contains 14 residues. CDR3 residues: CASSSPGRNTEAFF. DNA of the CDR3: TGTGCCAGCAGTTCCCCGGGTCGAAACACTGAAGCTTTCTTT.

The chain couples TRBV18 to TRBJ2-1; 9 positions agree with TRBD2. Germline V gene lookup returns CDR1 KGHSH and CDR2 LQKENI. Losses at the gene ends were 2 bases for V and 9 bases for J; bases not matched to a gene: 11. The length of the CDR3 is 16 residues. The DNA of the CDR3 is TGTGCCAGCTCACCAAAGGGTAGCGGGAGTCTTGGTGAGCAGTTCTTC. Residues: CASSPKGSGSLGEQFF.